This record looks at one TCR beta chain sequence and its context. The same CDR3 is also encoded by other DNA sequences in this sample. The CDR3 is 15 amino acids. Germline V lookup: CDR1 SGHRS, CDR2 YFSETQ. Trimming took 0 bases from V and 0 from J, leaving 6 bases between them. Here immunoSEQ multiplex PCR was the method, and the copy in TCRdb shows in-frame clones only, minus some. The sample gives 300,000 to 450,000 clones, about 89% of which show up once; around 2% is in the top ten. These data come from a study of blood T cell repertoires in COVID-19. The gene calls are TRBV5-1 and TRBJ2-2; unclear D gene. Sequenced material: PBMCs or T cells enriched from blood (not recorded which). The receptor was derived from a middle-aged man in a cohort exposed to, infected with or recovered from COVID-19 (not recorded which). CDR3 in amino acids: CASSLGGTNTGELFF. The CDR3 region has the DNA TGCGCCAGCAGCTTGGGCGGCACGAACACCGGGGAGCTGTTTTTT.